This TCR beta chain was sequenced during a study of T cells in localized non-small cell lung cancer. Germline loops: CDR1 SGHNT, CDR2 YENEEA. CDR3 size: 16 residues. V lost 4 bases, J lost 2 bases, and 17 bases lay in between. Comments on this clone: Its target is unknown.

Some clones are missing from TCRdb's copy, which holds only in-frame ones; the method was immunoSEQ multiplex PCR. The table includes roughly 24,000 clones, roughly 90% detected once. Study-wide results and limits: A median of 57 clones ranked among the top 100 in tumor appeared in adjacent lung. Elevated circulating T cell density in blood was associated with longer overall survival. Uninvolved adjacent lung showed the highest T cell clonality, exceeding tumor.

The TCR originated in a woman aged 40-69 years with stage I lung adenocarcinoma. This chain links TRBV11-3 with TRBJ1-2, with D perhaps TRBD1 (5 bases). The material was peripheral blood, obtained before any cancer treatment. Here the CDR3 DNA reads TGTGCCAGCAGCTCCCCCTTAGGACAAGCCAACTATGGCTACACCTTC. It specifies CASSSPLGQANYGYTF.